This TCR beta chain was found in a study of blood T cells in healthy people across ages. Study-level results: Investigators viewed diversity estimates from one million T cells as underestimates, the study reported. With naive T cell percentage, TCR beta diversity showed a strong correlation.

A J-beta primer mix and a sample-barcoded 5' primer were used in a second PCR of roughly 6 to 11 cycles. TCRdb reprocessed the 5' RACE reads with MiXCR, giving one entry per CDR3 protein. The table has about 760,000 distinct CDR3 sequences, around 25% seen once. Looked up from germline, CDR1 is DFQATT and CDR2 is SNEGSKA (reference sequence). The CDR3 totals 14 residues. V shed 6 bases, J shed 9 bases, and the junction held 13 bases outside the gene matches. This clonotype was seen a handful of times. The target antigen is unknown. The study isolated at least 6.5 million PBMCs from each sample. These data are also associated with another study on T cells of mothers and their children. That report adds: Biologically related mothers and children overlapped slightly more than unrelated pairs, a non-significant difference.

The chain has TRBV20-1 and TRBJ2-1, with 8 bases identical to TRBD2. The sequence was collected from a boy aged 5 to 17 in good health. Sequencing was done on a sample of blood. The CDR3 is CSAGPPGGPREQFF. The CDR3 bases are TGCAGTGCGGGGCCTCCGGGGGGGCCCCGTGAGCAGTTCTTC.